Below are 8 T cell receptor beta chains sequenced from a single sample in a study of CD8 T cells in Susac syndrome. The RNA input was about 0.5 to 1 ug, and it was reverse transcribed with random hexamers. TCRdb recomputed calls from the immunoSEQ multiplex PCR reads with MiXCR, one row per CDR3 protein. The sample yields around 170,000 distinct CDR3 sequences, more than 85% seen once. Sequences were obtained from CD8+ T cells from PBMCs. The receptors derive from a human donor with Susac syndrome.

J is TRBJ2-3 and V is TRBV3-1; D possibly matches TRBD1 or TRBD2 (5 bases each). This CDR3 is built from 14 residues. Per germline, CDR1 LGHDT and CDR2 YNNKEL (reference sequence). Between the trimmed V and J ends, which lost 1 base and 3 bases, there was a span of 8 bases. This chain's CDR3 is CASSQVGETDTQYF. Written as DNA, the CDR3 is TGTGCCAGCAGCCAAGTGGGGGAGACAGATACGCAGTATTTT.

The V and J genes are TRBV12-3 or TRBV12-4 and TRBJ2-5; 12 bases fit TRBD1. The junction had 4 bases not matched to a gene; V was cut back by 5 bases and J by 3 bases. The CDR3 runs 15 residues. For the CDR3, the DNA is TGTGCCAGCAGTAGGGACAGGGGGCGTGAAGAGACCCAGTACTTC. Its translation is CASSRDRGREETQYF.

The V call is TRBV27, the J call TRBJ2-1, with D tentatively TRBD2 (6 bases). CDR1 and CDR2 from the germline V gene are MNHEY and SMNVEV (reference sequence). V gave up 3 bases and J gave up 6 bases, with 15 bases separating them. CDR3 length: 15 amino acids. The CDR3 sequence is CASSFSSGLGNEQFF. The CDR3 DNA sequence: TGTGCCAGCAGTTTTAGCAGCGGGCTGGGCAATGAGCAGTTCTTC.

CDR3 sequence reads: CASSPRASGDFTYEQYF. The CDR3 region has the DNA TGTGCCAGCAGCCCAAGAGCTAGCGGAGACTTTACCTACGAGCAGTACTTC. The rearrangement joins TRBV7-9 to TRBJ2-7; TRBD2 agrees at 7 bases. With 5 bases clipped from V and 2 bases from J, the junction kept 15 bases outside the gene matches. CDR1 is SEHNR and CDR2 is FQNEAQ in the germline V gene (reference sequence). The CDR3 totals 17 residues.

In this sample, this clonotype turned up once. The V call is TRBV4-1, the J call TRBJ1-4; 8 bases map to TRBD1. The CDR3 sequence is 16 residues long. The germline V gene has CDR1 MGHRA and CDR2 YSYEKL. V was clipped by 0 bases and J by 4 bases; unmatched bases: 4. The CDR3 protein is CASSQDLDRDNEKLFF. The CDR3 nucleotides read TGCGCCAGCAGCCAAGATTTGGACAGGGATAATGAAAAACTGTTTTTT.

The chain carries TRBV4-1 and TRBJ1-4; D not resolved. V was clipped by 4 bases and J by 7 bases, with 7 bases between them. The CDR3 totals 12 residues. The germline gives CDR1 MGHRA, CDR2 YSYEKL. DNA for the CDR3: TGCGCCAGCAGCCCCAAGGGTGAAAAACTGTTTTTT. It translates to CASSPKGEKLFF.

The V gene is TRBV10-2, the J gene TRBJ1-5; D is unresolved. CDR1 and CDR2 (germline): WSHSY, SAAADI. The germline V and J ends were trimmed by 8 bases and 9 bases, with 11 bases remaining between them. This CDR3 is 11 amino acids long. CDR3 in DNA: TGCGCCAGCGGAGGTCCGTCGCCCCAGCATTTT. Translation gives CASGGPSPQHF.

The chain uses TRBV7-8 and TRBJ2-3; D is ambiguous. CDR3 length equals 12 residues. In germline, CDR1 is SGHVS, CDR2 FQNEAQ. V was pared by 4 bases and J by 4 bases, with 6 bases between. CDR3 region: CASSSIADTQYF. The CDR3 DNA reads as TGTGCCAGCAGCTCCATAGCAGATACGCAGTATTTT.